The 24 T cell receptor beta chains below come from one sample, sequenced in a study of blood T cells in healthy people across ages (dated by TCRdb to the mid-2010s). Receptor libraries were prepared by 5' RACE. Sequenced on an Illumina HiSeq 2500. A second about 6 to 11 cycle PCR used a sample-barcoded 5' primer and a J-beta primer mix. The public reads were reprocessed in TCRdb via fastp at Q25 and MiXCR, keeping in-frame beta chains. Merged by CDR3 protein, the rows form single entries marked with the most common genes and DNA. The sample includes hundreds of thousands of distinct CDR3 sequences, with about 62% observed a single time. The biggest ten clones account for about 20% of the sample. The sample comprised blood. The receptors stem from a man between 25 and 39 years old in good health.

This clonotype was counted only a few times. Germline and junction disagree at one end, which may indicate a read error. The J gene is TRBJ2-3, the V gene TRBV4-1; possibly TRBD1 or TRBD2 for D (5 bases each). The CDR3 loop spans 15 amino acids. Germline loops: CDR1 MGHRA, CDR2 YSYEKL. The CDR3 region has the DNA TGCGTCAGCAGCTGGGGGTATACTAGCACAGATACGCAGTATTTT. Amino acid sequence: CVSSWGYTSTDTQYF.

This clonotype was found a few times. The chain recombines TRBV7-2 with TRBJ2-3, with a weak D call TRBD2 (6 bases). Germline assignment: CDR1 SGHTA and CDR2 FQGNSA. CDR3 length: 17 residues. V gave up 4 bases and J gave up 2 bases, with 19 bases separating them. CDR3 coding DNA: TGTGCCAGCAGCTCTATACTTCTAGCGCCCTTCACAGATACGCAGTATTTT. Protein sequence: CASSSILLAPFTDTQYF.

This chain connects TRBV4-2 to TRBJ2-1; TRBD2 aligns across 9 bases. V shed 0 bases and J 0 bases; nucleotides not matched to a gene: 0. The CDR3 runs 16 residues. Germline-derived CDR1 and CDR2 are LGHNA and YNFKEQ. The CDR3 loop reads CASSQERGGSYNEQFF. CDR3 DNA: TGTGCCAGCAGCCAAGAGCGGGGGGGCTCCTACAATGAGCAGTTCTTC.

On this clonotype itself: The junction departs from the called germline gene at one end, perhaps through a read error. The rearrangement uses TRBV10-3 and TRBJ2-3; 12 bases align to TRBD2. This CDR3 is 16 amino acids long. Germline CDR1 reads ENHRY; CDR2 reads SYGVKD. CDR3 region: CAISGRLAGATDTRYF. CDR3 nucleotides: TGTGCCATCAGTGGAAGACTAGCGGGAGCCACAGATACGCGGTATTTT.

The rearrangement uses TRBV20-1 and TRBJ1-5, with D maybe TRBD1 (5 bases). CDR1 DFQATT and CDR2 SNEGSKA come from the germline V gene (reference sequence). This CDR3 has 13 residues. V was cut by 6 bases and J by 6 bases, with 15 bases left in between. The CDR3 loop reads CSAQPRGGQPQHF. For the CDR3, the DNA is TGCAGTGCCCAGCCCCGGGGGGGTCAGCCCCAGCATTTT.

This clonotype showed up just a few times. The chain is built from TRBV5-1 and TRBJ2-7; D unresolved. Trimming left V 4 bases short and J 2 bases short, with 10 bases between. The germline V gene encodes CDR1 SGHRS and CDR2 YFSETQ. The CDR3 loop spans 13 amino acids. CDR3 sequence reads: CASSVEATYEQYF. The CDR3 DNA reads TGCGCCAGCAGCGTGGAAGCCACCTACGAGCAGTACTTC. The full variable domain, its missing parts supplied by reference TRBV5-1 and TRBJ2-7, is KAGVTQTPRYLIKTRGQQVTLSCSPISGHRSVSWYQQTPGQGLQFLFEYFSETQRNKGNFPGRFSGRQFSNSRSEMNVSTLELGDSALYLCASSVEATYEQYFGPGTRLTVT.

This clonotype was detected only a few times. The J gene is TRBJ2-7, the V gene TRBV4-2, with D maybe TRBD1 (6 bases). Trimming left V 0 bases short and J 1 base short, with 16 bases between. Germline V gene data show CDR1 as LGHNA and CDR2 as YNFKEQ. This CDR3 is built from 17 residues. The CDR3 region has the DNA TGTGCCAGCAGCCAAGATCGATGGGGGCCCCTGTCCTACGAGCAGTACTTC. It codes for CASSQDRWGPLSYEQYF.

The sample holds one count of this clonotype. The chain couples TRBV4-2 to TRBJ2-1; 12 bases fit TRBD1. TRBJ2-7 matches the DNA end more closely, so the J call is doubtful. The CDR3 totals 17 residues. The germline CDR1 and CDR2 sequences are LGHNA and YNFKEQ. CDR3 nucleotides: TGTGCCAGCAGCCGCCGAACCGGGACAGGGGGCGGATACGAGCAGTACTTC. Its translation is CASSRRTGTGGGYEQYF.

The V call is TRBV20-1, the J call TRBJ2-7, with a weak D call TRBD2 (7 bases). The CDR3 has 17 amino acids. CDR1 and CDR2 from the germline V gene are DFQATT and SNEGSKA (reference sequence). Trimming cost V 2 bases and J 5 bases, with 25 bases left between them. The CDR3 sequence: CSARRGGQPFIQDEQYF. As DNA, the CDR3 is TGCAGTGCTAGAAGGGGGGGTCAGCCTTTCATCCAGGACGAGCAGTACTTC.

This clonotype was counted at least ten times. The genes are TRBV9 and TRBJ2-2; TRBD2 aligns across 8 bases. The CDR3 loop spans 13 amino acids. Germline CDR1 and CDR2: SGDLS and YYNGEE. The V and J ends lost 7 bases and 5 bases, in that order; junction bases with no gene match: 4. CDR3 protein: CASESGSTGELFF. CDR3 bases: TGTGCCAGCGAAAGCGGGAGTACCGGGGAGCTGTTTTTT.

J is TRBJ2-2 and V is TRBV2; 7 bases align to TRBD1. Germline values: CDR1 SNHLY, CDR2 FYNNEI. Unmatched junction bases numbered 2, after V lost 8 bases and J lost 2 bases. CDR3 length: 13 amino acids. CDR3 region: CASGTDNTGELFF. The CDR3 DNA reads TGTGCCAGCGGGACAGACAACACCGGGGAGCTGTTTTTT.

As to this clonotype: A read error may produce the germline difference seen at one junction end. This chain connects TRBV28 to TRBJ2-4; maybe TRBD2 (6 bases). The DNA end favors TRBJ2-7, so the J call may be wrong. This CDR3 has 11 residues. Germline V gene lookup returns CDR1 MDHEN and CDR2 SYDVKM. The DNA of the CDR3 is TGTGTCAGCAGTGGAGGGCACGAGCAGTACTTC. The encoded protein is CVSSGGHEQYF.

The chain has TRBV29-1 and TRBJ2-1; tentatively, D is TRBD1 (6 bases). V gave up 7 bases and J gave up 6 bases, with 19 bases separating them. The CDR3 extends over 14 amino acids. Germline CDR1 SQVTM, CDR2 ANQGSEA. The CDR3 region is CSGQGRVRGNEQFF. In nucleotides, the CDR3 is TGCAGCGGCCAGGGGCGGGTCAGGGGCAATGAGCAGTTCTTC.

The chain couples TRBV7-2 to TRBJ2-3; no clear D. Germline values: CDR1 SGHTA, CDR2 FQGNSA. V gave up 5 bases and J gave up 1 base, with 7 bases separating them. The CDR3 covers 13 residues. The CDR3 reads CASSPARTDTQYF. DNA for the CDR3: TGTGCCAGCAGCCCGGCCCGCACAGATACGCAGTATTTT.

Comment on this clonotype: The junction does not match germline at one end; this may be a read error. This chain joins TRBV29-1 and TRBJ2-7, with D perhaps being TRBD1 or TRBD2 (5 bases each). Germline-derived CDR1 and CDR2 are SQVTM and ANQGSEA. The CDR3 has 15 residues. CDR3 coding DNA: TGCAGCGCTGAAGATTGGGACGGATCCTCCTACGAGCAGTACTTC. Encoded protein: CSAEDWDGSSYEQYF.

V is TRBV4-3 and J is TRBJ2-7, with 7 bases that match TRBD2. CDR3 length equals 18 residues. In germline, CDR1 is LGHNA, CDR2 YSLEER. The V segment lost 0 bases and the J segment 0 bases; nucleotides outside the gene matches: 11. CDR3 loop: CASSQDPLAMRSSYEQYF. For the CDR3, the DNA is TGCGCCAGCAGCCAAGATCCACTAGCGATGAGGAGCTCCTACGAGCAGTACTTC.

The table lists this clonotype with a few counts. This sequence joins TRBV20-1 and TRBJ2-1, with 7 bases that match TRBD2. J lost 7 bases, V lost 4 bases, and 7 bases had no gene match. Germline lookup yields CDR1 DFQATT and CDR2 SNEGSKA (reference sequence). This CDR3 is built from 13 residues. This CDR3 reads CSANGGSVNEQFF. The CDR3 region has the DNA TGCAGTGCTAATGGCGGGAGCGTTAATGAGCAGTTCTTC.

The rearrangement links TRBV15 to TRBJ2-7; TRBD1 aligns across 8 bases. Germline lookup yields CDR1 LNHNV and CDR2 YYDKDF (reference sequence). J gave up 5 bases and V 5 bases, and 11 bases lay outside the gene matches. This CDR3 comprises 15 residues. DNA for the CDR3: TGTGCCACCAGCGCTCCGGGACAGGCTTTTGACGAGCAGTACTTC. Its protein product is CATSAPGQAFDEQYF.

This clonotype was counted once. At one end, the junction sequence differs from germline, possibly due to a read error. This chain uses TRBV7-9 with TRBJ2-1; unclear D gene. The germline gives CDR1 SEHNR, CDR2 FQNEAQ (reference sequence). This CDR3 is 11 amino acids long. The CDR3: CASSARNGQFF. The CDR3 region has the DNA TGTGCCAGCAGCGCCCGCAATGGGCAGTTCTTC. Full variable domain (rest looked up from reference TRBV7-9 and TRBJ2-1): DTGVSQNPRHKITKRGQNVTFRCDPISEHNRLYWYRQTLGQGPEFLTYFQNEAQLEKSRLLSDRFSAERPKGSFSTLEIQRTEQGDSAMYLCASSARNGQFFGPGTRLTVL.

J is TRBJ2-5 and V is TRBV7-2; D call uncertain. Deletions cut 4 bases from V and 11 bases from J, with 17 bases between. The length of the CDR3 is 13 residues. Germline CDR1 SGHTA, CDR2 FQGNSA. The CDR3 DNA sequence: TGTGCCAGCAGCTCGCCCTTAAAAGTCGGGCAGTACTTC. This codes for CASSSPLKVGQYF.

The V and J genes are TRBV7-2 and TRBJ2-1, with D perhaps TRBD2 (7 bases). The CDR3 is 14 residues long. Trimming removed 3 bases at V and 8 bases at J, with 14 bases between. The germline V gene encodes CDR1 SGHTA and CDR2 FQGNSA. For the CDR3, the DNA is TGTGCCAGCAGCTTCGTGGGAGGGGGGGATGAGCAGTTCTTC. Translation: CASSFVGGGDEQFF. The complete variable domain, with remaining parts taken from reference TRBV7-2 and TRBJ2-1, reads GAGVSQSPSNKVTEKGKDVELRCDPISGHTALYWYRQSLGQGLEFLIYFQGNSAPDKSGLPSDRFSAERTGGSVSTLTIQRTQQEDSAVYLCASSFVGGGDEQFFGPGTRLTVL.

DNA for the CDR3: TGCAGTGCTAGTTTGTCTCGGGGTGGCTATGGCTACACCTTC. Protein sequence: CSASLSRGGYGYTF. J is TRBJ1-2 and V is TRBV20-1, with D uncertain. Deletions cut 3 bases from V and 4 bases from J, with 15 bases between. The length of the CDR3 is 14 residues. The germline V gene encodes CDR1 DFQATT and CDR2 SNEGSKA (reference sequence).

With respect to this clonotype: A read error may produce the germline difference seen at one junction end. The chain combines TRBV7-2 with TRBJ2-5, with D unresolved. This CDR3 has 14 amino acids. Germline V gene sequence: CDR1 SGHTA, CDR2 FQGNSA. As DNA, the CDR3 is TGTGTCAGCAGCTCGCGATATAGAGAAGAGACCCAGTACTTC. It yields the protein CVSSSRYREETQYF.

The chain uses TRBV5-6 and TRBJ2-1; D might be TRBD2 (5 bases). The J call may be wrong; the DNA end is better matched by TRBJ2-7. Per germline, CDR1 SGHDT and CDR2 YYEEEE. The CDR3 has 16 amino acids. The CDR3 nucleotides are TGTGCCAGCAGCTATCGAGGGTTGGGCTCCTACAATGAGCAGTACTTC. Translating it yields CASSYRGLGSYNEQYF.